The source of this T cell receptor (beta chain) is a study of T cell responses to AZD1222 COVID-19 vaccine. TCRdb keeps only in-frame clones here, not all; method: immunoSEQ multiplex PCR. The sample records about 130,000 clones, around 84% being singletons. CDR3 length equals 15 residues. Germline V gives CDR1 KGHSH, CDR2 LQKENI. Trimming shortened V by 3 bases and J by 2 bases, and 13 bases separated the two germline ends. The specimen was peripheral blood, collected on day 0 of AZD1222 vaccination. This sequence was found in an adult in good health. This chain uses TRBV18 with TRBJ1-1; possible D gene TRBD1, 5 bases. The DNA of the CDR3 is TGTGCCAGCTCACCCGGACAACTTTTAAACACTGAAGCTTTCTTT. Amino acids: CASSPGQLLNTEAFF.